A selection of T cell receptor delta chains follows, all from one sample in a study of gamma-delta chains in newborns, infants, children. TCRdb processed the reads again with the CATT caller. There are nearly 8,500 delta-chain clones in the sample; 1.5% to 2% occur only once, and 6.5% to 8.5% lies in the top ten. The sequenced material came from blood. All receptors derive from a child who was a newborn, infant or young child, either healthy, febrile or measles-vaccinated (not recorded which). Both conserved end residues are part of each CDR3. The D gene is left open where the match is weak. The size field is filled for only some rows; it gives once, few, many or a size class.

d_gene	j_gene	v_gene	abundance	CDR3aa	CDR3nt
-	TRDJ1	TRDV2	large	CACDDTVDKLIF	TGTGCCTGTGACGATACGGTCGATAAACTCATCTTT
TRDD3	TRDJ1	TRDV1	-	CALGELLHPTNLLGDTRTDKLIF	TGTGCTCTTGGGGAACTCCTCCACCCTACAAATCTATTGGGGGATACTCGCACCGATAAACTCATCTTT
TRDD2	TRDJ1	TRDV1	few	CALGYLPTTLGQLYTDKLIF	TGTGCTCTCGGCTACCTTCCTACGACGCTGGGACAACTCTACACCGATAAACTCATCTTT
-	TRDJ1	TRDV1	medium-sized	CALGESSARVLYTDKLIF	TGTGCTCTTGGGGAAAGTTCCGCGAGGGTCTTGTACACCGATAAACTCATCTTT
TRDD3	TRDJ1	TRDV1	medium-sized	CALTKSPTRELGETAKLIF	TGTGCTCTTACTAAGTCGCCGACAAGGGAACTGGGGGAGACCGCCAAACTCATCTTT
-	TRDJ1	TRDV1	medium-sized	CALGVGPFLPLGSGKLIF	TGTGCTCTTGGGGTGGGGCCTTTCCTGCCTCTGGGGAGTGGGAAACTCATCTTT
TRDD3	TRDJ3	TRDV2	few	CACFLLGGPRSSWDTRQTFF	TGTGCCTGCTTTCTACTGGGGGGTCCGCGGAGCTCCTGGGACACCCGACAGACGTTTTTC
TRDD3	TRDJ1	TRDV1	medium-sized	CALGEDGRQLGDKGPDKLIF	TGTGCTCTTGGGGAAGACGGGCGACAACTGGGGGATAAGGGCCCCGATAAACTCATCTTT
TRDD3	TRDJ1	TRDV1	few	CALGELEGFGVGESYTDKLIF	TGTGCTCTTGGGGAACTAGAGGGATTCGGGGTGGGGGAGTCTTACACCGATAAACTCATCTTT
TRDD3	TRDJ3	TRDV2	medium-sized	CACDLGSLGDSSSWDTRQMFF	TGTGCCTGTGACCTCGGGTCTCTGGGGGATTCGAGCTCCTGGGACACCCGACAGATGTTTTTC
TRDD3	TRDJ2	TRDV1	few	CAFGELVSRYPLGDTTAQLFF	TGTGCTTTTGGGGAACTCGTCTCTCGCTACCCCTTGGGGGATACAACAGCACAACTCTTCTTT
TRDD3	TRDJ1	TRDV1	few	CALGDISYWGITGKKTDKLIF	TGTGCTCTTGGGGACATATCTTACTGGGGGATAACGGGGAAGAAAACCGATAAACTCATCTTT
TRDD3	TRDJ2	TRDV2	-	CACDTVGGPSLTAQLFF	TGTGCCTGTGACACCGTTGGGGGACCATCTTTGACAGCACAACTCTTCTTT
TRDD3	TRDJ3	TRDV2	few	CACDTPWGIRPSRSWDTRQMFF	TGTGCCTGTGACACCCCCTGGGGGATACGACCTAGTAGGTCCTGGGACACCCGACAGATGTTTTTC
TRDD3	TRDJ2	TRDV2	medium-sized	CACDFVLGDSTLTAQLFF	TGTGCCTGTGACTTCGTACTGGGGGATTCGACTTTGACAGCACAACTCTTCTTT
TRDD3	TRDJ1	TRDV1	few	CALGERSSWGIPYTDKLIF	TGTGCTCTTGGGGAACGGTCGAGCTGGGGGATACCGTACACCGATAAACTCATCTTT
-	TRDJ1	TRDV1	-	CALSSYGRYRGLYTDKLIF	TGTGCTCTCTCCTCCTACGGGAGATACAGAGGGCTATACACCGATAAACTCATCTTT
-	TRDJ1	TRDV1	medium-sized	CALGGTFLHPWGTRELIF	TGTGCTCTTGGGGGGACCTTCCTACACCCCTGGGGGACAAGGGAACTCATCTTT
TRDD3	TRDJ1	TRDV1	medium-sized	CALGGPPSSTGGRPYTDKLIF	TGTGCTCTTGGGGGCCCACCTTCTTCTACTGGGGGTCGGCCGTACACCGATAAACTCATCTTT
TRDD3	TRDJ1	TRDV1	few	CALGDYRPSLYWGILTDKLIF	TGTGCTCTTGGGGATTACCGGCCTTCCTTGTACTGGGGGATACTCACCGATAAACTCATCTTT
TRDD3	TRDJ1	TRDV1	medium-sized	CALGDIRRLGDTADKLIF	TGTGCTCTTGGGGATATTCGGAGACTGGGGGATACGGCCGATAAACTCATCTTT
TRDD3	TRDJ1	TRDV1	-	CALGEIPPLGDIDTDKLIF	TGTGCTCTTGGGGAAATACCGCCACTGGGGGATATAGACACCGATAAACTCATCTTT
TRDD3	TRDJ3	TRDV2	medium-sized	CACDTVGDSPWDTRQMFF	TGTGCCTGTGACACCGTGGGGGATAGCCCCTGGGACACCCGACAGATGTTTTTC
TRDD3	TRDJ1	TRDV1	medium-sized	CALGEPLLEGYKRVDKLIF	TGTGCTCTTGGGGAACCCCTATTGGAGGGATACAAAAGGGTCGATAAACTCATCTTT
TRDD3	TRDJ1	TRDV1	few	CALGVHIWGIHKSTDKLIF	TGTGCTCTTGGGGTCCACATATGGGGGATCCATAAAAGCACCGATAAACTCATCTTT
-	TRDJ2	TRDV3	medium-sized	CAFDSLLIPTAQLFF	TGTGCCTTTGATTCCCTTCTGATACCGACAGCACAACTCTTCTTT
TRDD3	TRDJ1	TRDV1	many	CALGGAFRTGGYQGTDKLIF	TGTGCTCTTGGGGGGGCCTTTCGTACTGGGGGATACCAAGGCACCGATAAACTCATCTTT
TRDD3	TRDJ1	TRDV2	few	CACNNVGNWGTDTAYADKLIF	TGTGCCTGTAACAACGTGGGAAACTGGGGGACAGATACCGCATACGCCGATAAACTCATCTTT
TRDD2	TRDJ1	TRDV1	few	CALGEGNSFLQITGDNDKLIF	TGTGCTCTTGGGGAGGGCAACTCCTTCCTACAAATAACTGGGGATAACGATAAACTCATCTTT
-	TRDJ3	TRDV2	medium-sized	CACDTAGSSWDTRQMFF	TGTGCCTGTGACACCGCGGGCAGCTCCTGGGACACCCGACAGATGTTTTTC
TRDD3	TRDJ1	TRAV29/DV5	few	CAATRIHFTGGYANPDKLIF	TGCGCAGCAACTCGAATCCACTTTACTGGGGGATACGCTAATCCCGATAAACTCATCTTT
TRDD3	TRDJ1	TRDV3	-	CAFQGLGDLFDKLIF	TGTGCCTTCCAAGGGTTGGGGGACCTTTTCGATAAACTCATCTTT
-	TRDJ3	TRDV2	-	CAWDTGPPRSSWDTRQMFF	TGTGCCTGGGACACCGGACCCCCAAGAAGCTCCTGGGACACCCGACAGATGTTTTTC
TRDD3	TRDJ1	TRDV1	few	CALGARILLPVLGADTDKLIF	TGTGCTCTTGGGGCGCGAATCCTTCTCCCCGTACTGGGGGCTGACACCGATAAACTCATCTTT
-	TRDJ1	TRDV1	medium-sized	CALGGNEGDTDKLIF	TGTGCTCTTGGGGGAAACGAGGGGGACACCGATAAACTCATCTTT
TRDD3	TRDJ1	TRDV1	medium-sized	CALGELGPLGTPYTDKLIF	TGTGCTCTTGGGGAACTCGGCCCACTGGGGACTCCGTACACCGATAAACTCATCTTT
-	TRDJ1	TRDV1	-	CALGEPSLPLSLWGQTDKLIF	TGTGCTCTTGGGGAACCAAGCCTTCCCCTTTCCTTGTGGGGGCAGACCGATAAACTCATCTTT
-	TRDJ3	TRDV2	medium-sized	CACDTVMGAWDTRQMFF	TGTGCCTGTGACACCGTGATGGGGGCCTGGGACACCCGACAGATGTTTTTC
-	TRDJ2	TRDV1	-	CALGDPYSPFSRREVPLTAQLFF	TGTGCTCTTGGGGACCCCTATAGTCCCTTCTCCCGGCGGGAGGTACCTTTGACAGCACAACTCTTCTTT
-	TRDJ1	TRDV1	few	CALGEPRSSRYRTDKLIF	TGTGCTCTTGGGGAACCACGTTCCAGCCGATACAGGACCGATAAACTCATCTTT
TRDD3	TRDJ1	TRDV1	medium-sized	CALGDPPYRGTGGYRYDKLIF	TGTGCTCTTGGGGACCCCCCTTACCGGGGTACTGGGGGATACAGGTACGATAAACTCATCTTT
-	TRDJ1	TRDV1	medium-sized	CALGELEGHTDKLIF	TGTGCTCTTGGGGAACTCGAAGGCCACACCGATAAACTCATCTTT
-	TRDJ1	TRDV1	-	CALGDPFLQLLGDKYTDKLIF	TGTGCTCTTGGGGATCCCTTCCTACAGTTGCTGGGGGATAAGTACACCGATAAACTCATCTTT
TRDD2	TRDJ1	TRDV1	-	CALGRFPTLYWFGPYTDKLIF	TGTGCTCTTGGGAGGTTTCCTACTCTGTACTGGTTCGGCCCGTACACCGATAAACTCATCTTT
TRDD3	TRDJ1	TRDV1	-	CALGGFLPSQLGVGDTYTDKLIF	TGTGCTCTTGGGGGTTTTTTGCCTTCCCAATTGGGGGTCGGGGATACGTACACCGATAAACTCATCTTT
TRDD3	TRDJ2	TRDV1	medium-sized	CALGGPPYDVTLGDPLTAQLFF	TGTGCTCTTGGGGGTCCGCCCTACGATGTGACACTGGGGGATCCTTTGACAGCACAACTCTTCTTT
-	TRDJ1	TRAV29/DV5	-	CSVLLCSNLLGIYTDKLIF	-
TRDD3	TRDJ1	TRDV1	-	CALGERASLLGEKRYNDKLIF	TGTGCTCTTGGGGAACGTGCTTCTTTACTGGGGGAGAAGCGATACAACGATAAACTCATCTTT
TRDD3	TRDJ1	TRDV3	-	CAFKLVGDTRILVGTDKLIF	TGTGCCTTTAAGTTGGTGGGGGATACGCGTATCCTAGTAGGCACCGATAAACTCATCTTT
TRDD3	TRDJ1	TRDV1	few	CALKATYWGHTDKLIF	TGTGCCCTGAAGGCAACGTACTGGGGGCACACCGATAAACTCATCTTT
TRDD3	TRDJ1	TRDV1	medium-sized	CALGVFSSYVGDTADKLIF	TGTGCTCTTGGGGTCTTCTCGTCCTACGTGGGGGATACGGCCGATAAACTCATCTTT